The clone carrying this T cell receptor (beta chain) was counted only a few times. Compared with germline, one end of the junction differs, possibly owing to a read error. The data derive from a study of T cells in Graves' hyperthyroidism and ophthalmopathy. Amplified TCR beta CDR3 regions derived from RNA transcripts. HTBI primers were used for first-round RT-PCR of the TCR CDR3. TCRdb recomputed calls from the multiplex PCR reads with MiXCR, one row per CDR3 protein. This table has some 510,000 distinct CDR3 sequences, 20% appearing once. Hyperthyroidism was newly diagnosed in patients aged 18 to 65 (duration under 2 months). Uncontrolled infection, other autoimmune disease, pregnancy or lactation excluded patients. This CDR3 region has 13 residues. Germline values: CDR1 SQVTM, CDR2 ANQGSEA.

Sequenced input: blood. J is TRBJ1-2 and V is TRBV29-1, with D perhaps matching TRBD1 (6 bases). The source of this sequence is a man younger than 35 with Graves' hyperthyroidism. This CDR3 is CSVPLEGEEQDNF. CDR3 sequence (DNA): TGCAGCGTCCCTTTGGAGGGGGAAGAACAGGACAACTTC. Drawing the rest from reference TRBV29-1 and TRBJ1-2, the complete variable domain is SAVISQKPSRDICQRGTSLTIQCQVDSQVTMMFWYRQQPGQSLTLIATANQGSEATYESGFVIDKFPISRPNLTFSTLTVSNMSPEDSSIYLCSVPLEGEEQDNFGSGTRLTVV.